This T cell receptor (beta chain) was found in a study of blood T cell repertoires in COVID-19. The repertoire was sequenced with immunoSEQ multiplex PCR; TCRdb's copy has only in-frame clones and lacks some. Of about 26,000 clones in the sample, roughly 66% were seen once. The V and J ends lost 3 bases and 4 bases, in that order; junction bases with no gene match: 12. The CDR3 contains 16 residues. CDR1 and CDR2 (germline): KGHSH, LQKENI. The sample taken for sequencing was peripheral blood. This sequence was found in a man between 60 and 75 years old with active or convalescent COVID-19. The chain employs TRBV18 and TRBJ2-7; 7 bases are shared with TRBD2. The CDR3 bases are TGTGCCAGCTCACCCGCGGGGACTACAGTAACTTACGAGCAGTACTTC. As protein: CASSPAGTTVTYEQYF.